Each of the 11 T cell receptor beta chains below was sequenced from the same sample in a study of shared clonotypes between healthy human individuals. TCRdb's table, derived via immunoSEQ multiplex PCR, lists solely in-frame clones and lacks some. The table has more than 400,000 clones, almost 97% seen once. What was sequenced was naive CD4+ T cells sorted from blood. Regarding subset: CD45RA+ positively selected. Every receptor here comes from a woman aged 25 to 39 in good health.

The CDR3 DNA reads TGTGCCAGCAGCGCCCCTGTACAGGGATACAATGAGCAGTTCTTC. This translates into CASSAPVQGYNEQFF. The rearrangement links TRBV7-9 to TRBJ2-1; possible D gene TRBD1, 6 bases. Germline V gives CDR1 SEHNR, CDR2 FQNEAQ (reference sequence). The V gene lost 5 bases and the J gene lost 4 bases, with 15 bases spanning the gap. CDR3 length equals 15 residues.

The chain carries TRBV19 and TRBJ2-7, with 8 positions matching TRBD2. The germline gives CDR1 LNHDA, CDR2 SQIVND (reference sequence). The V and J ends lost 5 bases and 3 bases, in that order; junction bases with no gene match: 9. The CDR3 has 15 residues. Here the CDR3 reads CASSLKVLAGYEQYF. As DNA, the CDR3 is TGTGCCAGTAGTCTCAAGGTCCTAGCGGGCTACGAGCAGTACTTC.

With regard to this clone: At one end, the junction sequence differs from germline, possibly due to a read error. Other DNA sequences in the same sample also yield this CDR3. V usage is TRBV29-1 and J usage is TRBJ1-2; TRBD1 aligns across 9 bases. Per germline, CDR1 SQVTM and CDR2 ANQGSEA. The CDR3 consists of 12 residues. The CDR3 region has the DNA TGTAGCGCTAGGACAGGGGTATATGGCTACACCTTC. As protein: CSARTGVYGYTF.

The CDR3 DNA is TGTGCCAGCAGTTCTACAGGGAACGGCAATCAGCCCCAGCATTTT. Amino acids: CASSSTGNGNQPQHF. The chain is built from TRBV28 and TRBJ1-5, with D maybe TRBD1 (6 bases). The CDR3 has 15 residues. Germline assignment: CDR1 MDHEN and CDR2 SYDVKM. Between the trimmed V and J ends, which lost 4 bases and 2 bases, there was a span of 12 bases.

This chain uses TRBV12-5 with TRBJ2-3, with 8 bases fitting TRBD2. The CDR3 is 17 amino acids. Unmatched junction bases numbered 14, after V lost 7 bases and J lost 2 bases. Germline loops: CDR1 LGHNT, CDR2 FRNRAP. CDR3 nucleotides: TGTGCTAGTGCCCTGGTACTCAAGACTAGCGCCACAGATACGCAGTATTTT. It yields the protein CASALVLKTSATDTQYF.

The chain uses TRBV7-9 and TRBJ1-2, with D unresolved. The CDR3 contains 11 residues. The germline V gene has CDR1 SEHNR and CDR2 FQNEAQ (reference sequence). V lost 4 bases and J 8 bases, leaving 8 bases between the germline ends. The CDR3 sequence is CASSSTGGYTF. In DNA, the CDR3 is TGTGCCAGCAGCTCGACTGGGGGCTACACCTTC.

CDR3 sequence reads: CASSQSQQGHYGYTF. DNA for the CDR3: TGCGCCAGCAGTCAATCCCAACAGGGCCACTATGGCTACACCTTC. This chain uses TRBV23-1 with TRBJ1-2; D perhaps matches TRBD1 (6 bases). TRBV23-1 counts as an open reading frame of uncertain function. Trimming left V 0 bases short and J 3 bases short, with 11 bases between. CDR3 length equals 15 residues.

This chain uses TRBV5-1 with TRBJ2-5; D uncertain. The V end was cut by 0 bases, the J end by 5 bases, with 11 bases between. The germline V gene encodes CDR1 SGHRS and CDR2 YFSETQ. This CDR3 contains 14 residues. The CDR3 here is CASSLATRRETQYF. The CDR3 DNA is TGCGCCAGCAGCTTGGCCACCCGGCGGGAGACCCAGTACTTC.

This chain links TRBV7-9 with TRBJ1-1; possibly TRBD1 for D (6 bases). The CDR3 runs to 13 residues. The V end was cut by 5 bases, the J end by 6 bases, with 13 bases between. Per the germline V gene, CDR1 is SEHNR and CDR2 is FQNEAQ (reference sequence). The CDR3 loop reads CASSDRDNPEAFF. The CDR3 nucleotides read TGTGCCAGCAGCGACCGGGACAACCCTGAAGCTTTCTTT. The full variable domain, rest sourced from reference TRBV7-9 and TRBJ1-1, is DTGVSQNPRHKITKRGQNVTFRCDPISEHNRLYWYRQTLGQGPEFLTYFQNEAQLEKSRLLSDRFSAERPKGSFSTLEIQRTEQGDSAMYLCASSDRDNPEAFFGQGTRLTVV.

This clone was seen once. The rearrangement links TRBV7-2 to TRBJ2-6; 9 positions agree with TRBD1. Germline assignment: CDR1 SGHTA and CDR2 FQGNSA. The CDR3 extends over 18 amino acids. Trimming at V came to 8 bases and at J to 0 bases, leaving 11 bases not matched to a gene. The CDR3 bases are TGTGCCAGCGGATATTCCCGGGACAGGGACTCTGGGGCCAACGTCCTGACTTTC. Protein: CASGYSRDRDSGANVLTF.

The CDR3 reads CASSPAEENTEAFF. DNA of the CDR3: TGTGCCAGCAGTCCTGCGGAGGAGAACACTGAAGCTTTCTTT. This chain connects TRBV28 to TRBJ1-1; unclear D gene. Germline CDR1 is MDHEN and CDR2 is SYDVKM. This CDR3 has 14 amino acids. Trimming left V 5 bases short and J 1 base short, with 11 bases between.